This T cell receptor (beta chain) was captured by sequencing in a study of identical twins (dated by TCRdb to 2016 to 2018). Regarding the study in general: The study deep-sequenced TCR alpha and beta repertoires from monozygotic twins, unrelated adults of various ages and cord blood to test whether fetal clonotypes persist. To rule out contamination, replicate twin experiments were performed at different times with different library preparation protocols.

The method behind the library was 5' RACE. TCRdb lists the instrument as Illumina HiSeq 2000. Template switching introduced a universal primer binding site; the final cDNA contained a unique molecular identifier, enabling accurate counting of TCR cDNA molecules. Specific primers in the conserved constant-segment region were used to synthesize first-strand cDNA for TCR alpha and beta chains. Each cDNA library was double barcoded, with a SMART-Mk sample barcode plus Illumina barcodes, to control for contamination. TruSeq adapter sequences, together with Illumina sample barcodes, were added in two successive PCR steps. Sequencing of the TCR alpha and beta cDNA libraries was done on the Illumina HiSeq platform using custom primers. In the source study's methods: Unique molecular identifiers were extracted from raw reads with MiGEC, and CDR3 positions were determined with MiXCR. For each individual, recombination models were inferred using an EM algorithm with the repgenHMM and IGoR tools. The tcR package in R was used for shared clonotype analysis, with sharing normalized by the product of cloneset sizes. To study raw recombination without the effects of thymic and clonal selection, out-of-frame nonproductive sequences were analyzed. The public reads were reanalyzed by TCRdb: fastp trimming at Q25, MiXCR alignment, in-frame beta chains only. Every CDR3 protein is listed once, alongside the most common genes and DNA of its rows. The V and J calls come from TCRdb's annotation, not from the publication. The sample contains 690,000 or so distinct CDR3 sequences, over 5% of them found a single time. Together, the top ten hold 1.5% to 2% of the sample.

Worth noting for this clonotype: Its cognate antigen has yet to be identified. Base qualities are missing; no much larger clone stands one base away.

Every donor was a healthy Caucasian. The researchers also sequenced three unrelated adults who were not twins: a male aged 18 to 29, a male aged 50 to 60, and a female aged 50 to 60. Using Miltenyi CD45RO+ enrichment and human naive T-cell isolation kits, memory (CD45RO+) and naive T cells were isolated from PBMC. Study-wide conclusions, independent of this receptor: Recombination models systematically underestimated out-of-frame TCR alpha sharing in monozygotic twins but agreed with sharing between unrelated individuals. Excess twin sharing in beta out-of-frame sequences was weaker because fewer shared sequences lowered the signal-to-noise ratio. Abundant cord blood beta clonotypes had fewer insertions, young adult naive repertoires showed a similar but weaker trend, and memory repertoires showed no such trend. Because the same donors could not be followed over many years, the conclusions relied on cross-sectional statistical analysis. Invariant T cells such as MAIT and iNKT could partly confound zero-insertion analyses, though diverse VJ usage argued against this for most clonotypes. Out-of-frame TCR alpha sequences shared between twins showed an excess of low generation-probability sequences compared with coincidental sharing between unrelated individuals.

Inclusive of the bounding cysteine and phenylalanine, the CDR3 is 14 residues long. Only the CDR3 portion is preserved as DNA: 42 bases, with reading frame beginning at the first base. At the junction V is shortened by 6 bases and J by 10 bases; bases outside the gene matches: 14. According to the germline V gene, CDR1 reads SNHLY and CDR2 reads FYNNEI. This chain joins TRBV2 to TRBJ1-2; TRBD1 fits 7 bases in the junction. Sequenced sample: naive T cells sorted from blood. Taken with the paper, the label for cell subset or site translates to: cells isolated with a human naive T-cell isolation kit. The TCR sequence derives from a man aged 18 to 35 in good health. The CDR3 reads as follows: CASRGTTGRLDYTF. The DNA sequence reads TGTGCCAGCAGAGGTACGACAGGGCGGCTTGACTACACCTTC.